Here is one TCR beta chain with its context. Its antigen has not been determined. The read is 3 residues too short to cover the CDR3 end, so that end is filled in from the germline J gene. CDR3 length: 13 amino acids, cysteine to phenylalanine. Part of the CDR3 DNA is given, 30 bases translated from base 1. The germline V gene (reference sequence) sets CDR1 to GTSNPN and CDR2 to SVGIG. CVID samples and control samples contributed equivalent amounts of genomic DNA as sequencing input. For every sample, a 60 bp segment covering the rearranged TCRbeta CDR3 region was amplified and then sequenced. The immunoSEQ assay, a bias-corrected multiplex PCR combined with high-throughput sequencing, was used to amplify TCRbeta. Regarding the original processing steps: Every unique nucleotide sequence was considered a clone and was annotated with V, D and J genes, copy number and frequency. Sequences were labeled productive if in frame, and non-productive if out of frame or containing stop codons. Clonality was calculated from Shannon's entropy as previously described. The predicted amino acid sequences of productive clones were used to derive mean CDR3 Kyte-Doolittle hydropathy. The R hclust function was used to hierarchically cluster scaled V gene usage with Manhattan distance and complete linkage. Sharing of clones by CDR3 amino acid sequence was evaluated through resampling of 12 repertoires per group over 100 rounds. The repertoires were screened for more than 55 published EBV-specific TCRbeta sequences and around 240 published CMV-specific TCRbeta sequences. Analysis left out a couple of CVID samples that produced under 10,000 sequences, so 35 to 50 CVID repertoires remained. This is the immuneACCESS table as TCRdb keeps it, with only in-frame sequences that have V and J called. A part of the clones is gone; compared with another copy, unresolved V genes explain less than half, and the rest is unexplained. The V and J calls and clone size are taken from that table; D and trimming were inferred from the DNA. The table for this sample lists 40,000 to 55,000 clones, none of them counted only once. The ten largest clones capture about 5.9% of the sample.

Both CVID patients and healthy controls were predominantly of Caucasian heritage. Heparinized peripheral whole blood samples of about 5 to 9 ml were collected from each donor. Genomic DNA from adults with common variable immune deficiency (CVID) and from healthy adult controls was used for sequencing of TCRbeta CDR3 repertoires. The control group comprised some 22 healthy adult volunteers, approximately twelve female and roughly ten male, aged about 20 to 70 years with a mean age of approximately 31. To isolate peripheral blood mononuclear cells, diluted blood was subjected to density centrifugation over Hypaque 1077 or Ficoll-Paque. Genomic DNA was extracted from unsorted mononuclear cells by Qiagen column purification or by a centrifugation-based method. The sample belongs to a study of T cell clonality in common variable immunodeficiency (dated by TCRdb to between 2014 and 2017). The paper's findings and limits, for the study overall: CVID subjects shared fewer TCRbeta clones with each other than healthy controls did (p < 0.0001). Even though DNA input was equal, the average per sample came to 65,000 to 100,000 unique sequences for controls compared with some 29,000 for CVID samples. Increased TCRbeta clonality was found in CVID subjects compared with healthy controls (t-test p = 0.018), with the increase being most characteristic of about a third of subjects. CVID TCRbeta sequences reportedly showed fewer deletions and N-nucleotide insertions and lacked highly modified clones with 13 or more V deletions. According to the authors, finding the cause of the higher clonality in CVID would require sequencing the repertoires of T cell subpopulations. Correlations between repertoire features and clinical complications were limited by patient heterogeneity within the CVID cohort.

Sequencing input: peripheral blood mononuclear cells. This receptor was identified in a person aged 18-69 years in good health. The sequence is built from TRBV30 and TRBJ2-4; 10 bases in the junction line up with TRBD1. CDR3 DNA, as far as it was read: TGTGCCGGCAGGACAGGGGGACCCTATGGT. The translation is CAGRTGGPYG. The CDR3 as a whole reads CAGRTGGPYGQYF.